Listed here are 5 T cell receptor beta chains from one sample, sequenced in a study of blood T cell repertoires in COVID-19. Profiled with immunoSEQ multiplex PCR; TCRdb holds only in-frame clones, not every one. Seen here are more than 100,000 clones, roughly 84% observed once, and the top ten hold under 15%. The sequencing input was peripheral blood. The receptors derive from a woman younger than 45 who had recovered from COVID-19.

The V gene is TRBV5-1, the J gene TRBJ1-1, with D hard to call. V was trimmed by 0 bases and J by 2 bases, leaving 11 bases between them. This CDR3 contains 15 residues. Per germline, CDR1 SGHRS and CDR2 YFSETQ. The CDR3 spells CASSLAQDKNTEAFF. Written as DNA, the CDR3 is TGCGCCAGCAGCTTGGCGCAGGATAAAAACACTGAAGCTTTCTTT. The complete variable domain, with remaining parts taken from reference TRBV5-1 and TRBJ1-1, reads KAGVTQTPRYLIKTRGQQVTLSCSPISGHRSVSWYQQTPGQGLQFLFEYFSETQRNKGNFPGRFSGRQFSNSRSEMNVSTLELGDSALYLCASSLAQDKNTEAFFGQGTRLTVV.

The chain joins TRBV5-1 to TRBJ2-5; D not resolved. The V and J ends lost 0 bases and 4 bases respectively, with 13 bases between them. The CDR3 totals 15 residues. The germline CDR1 and CDR2 sequences are SGHRS and YFSETQ. In nucleotides, the CDR3 is TGCGCCAGCAGCTTGGGCCTAGATCTCCGAGAGACCCAGTACTTC. The encoded protein is CASSLGLDLRETQYF. The full variable domain, with the rest looked up from reference TRBV5-1 and TRBJ2-5, is KAGVTQTPRYLIKTRGQQVTLSCSPISGHRSVSWYQQTPGQGLQFLFEYFSETQRNKGNFPGRFSGRQFSNSRSEMNVSTLELGDSALYLCASSLGLDLRETQYFGPGTRLLVL.

This rearrangement joins TRBV6-5 to TRBJ1-1; no firm D call. Trimming took off 6 bases at V and 1 base at J, with 9 bases between the two ends. Germline lookup yields CDR1 MNHEY and CDR2 SVGAGI. This CDR3 has 13 residues. The CDR3 loop is CASSKTRNTEAFF. CDR3 nucleotides: TGTGCCAGCAGCAAAACCAGGAACACTGAAGCTTTCTTT.

The chain combines TRBV2 with TRBJ1-4; D may be TRBD1 (5 bases). Germline CDR1 is SNHLY and CDR2 is FYNNEI. CDR3 size: 17 residues. The germline V and J ends were trimmed by 5 bases and 3 bases, with 19 bases remaining between them. The CDR3 spells CASSRGTSRGSNEKLFF. The CDR3 region has the DNA TGTGCCAGCAGTCGAGGGACTTCACGGGGATCTAATGAAAAACTGTTTTTT.

This rearrangement joins TRBV18 to TRBJ2-7; D perhaps matches TRBD2 (7 bases). The CDR3 runs 16 residues. From germline, CDR1 is KGHSH and CDR2 LQKENI. Trimming removed 1 base at V and 5 bases at J, with 18 bases between. The CDR3 here is CASSPLMGGRLNEQYF. The CDR3 bases are TGTGCCAGCTCACCACTTATGGGGGGGCGTCTTAACGAGCAGTACTTC.